A selection of T cell receptor beta chains follows, all from one sample in a study of blood T cell repertoires in COVID-19. Clones were read by immunoSEQ multiplex PCR, and TCRdb kept only the in-frame ones, dropping some. The sample includes under 300,000 clones, 87% of them seen just once. The sequenced sample consisted of PBMCs or T cells enriched from blood (not recorded which). These receptor sequences come from a woman aged 30 to 39 with acute COVID-19. CDR3s include the opening cysteine and the closing phenylalanine or tryptophan. Clone size is shown for a subset of rows, as once, few, many or a class of expanded clone.

TRBV7-9	.	TRBJ2-2	CASSSPGLRTGELFF
TRBV24-1	once	TRBJ1-1	CATSDSPGDEAFF
TRBV6-2/TRBV6-3	.	TRBJ1-5	CASSFRQGGDQPQHF
TRBV6-2/TRBV6-3	.	TRBJ1-1	CASSYSGTGATEAFF
TRBV11-2	.	TRBJ1-6	CASSTRQGGNSPLHF
TRBV7-9	.	TRBJ1-1	CASSLPQGVNTEAFF
TRBV28	once	TRBJ2-1	CASSQSGRIANEQFF
TRBV6-5	few	TRBJ1-1	CASSTRDRDAFF
TRBV5-4	.	TRBJ2-7	CASSLRGQSYEQYF
TRBV24-1	.	TRBJ1-2	CATSDPRTGQDGYTF
TRBV14	.	TRBJ1-1	CASSQGPGADTEAFF
TRBV7-9	.	TRBJ1-4	CASSLDLGANEKLFF
TRBV5-1	.	TRBJ2-5	CASKPLAGEETQYF
TRBV7-2	.	TRBJ2-7	CASSLDQVTSGFPYEQYF
TRBV5-4	once	TRBJ1-1	CASSLGGGAVAFF
TRBV18	.	TRBJ2-5	CASSQAGQVQETQYF
TRBV6-2/TRBV6-3	few	TRBJ1-1	CASSYSTGITEAFF
TRBV12-3/TRBV12-4	few	TRBJ2-7	CASGPGDYEQYF
TRBV5-1	once	TRBJ2-2	CASSWEGLRELFF
TRBV2	.	TRBJ2-7	CASSAGFYEQYF
TRBV18	.	TRBJ2-7	CASSPTEAYEQYF
TRBV7-2	.	TRBJ1-2	CASSLQGYYGYTF
TRBV7-6	.	TRBJ2-7	CASSPTRDSLSHEQYF
TRBV5-6	.	TRBJ1-4	CASSSREVWEKLFF
TRBV6-1	.	TRBJ2-7	CASSEYLDSTYEQYF
TRBV30	.	TRBJ2-3	CAWTSWGSGSTDTQYF
TRBV19	.	TRBJ2-7	CASKKTGAYEQYF
TRBV4-3	.	TRBJ2-2	CASSPQGREPANTGELFF
TRBV2	.	TRBJ1-2	CASRRLGGLERGGYTF
TRBV6-5	.	TRBJ1-2	CASLPNRGTNYGYTF